Below are 14 T cell receptor beta chains sequenced from a single sample in a study of CD8+ T cells in alopecia areata. Treatment in this sample: oral pan-JAK inhibitor, 5-10 mg twice daily. RNA, once extracted, was reverse transcribed into cDNA for use as the sequencing template. The repertoire was sequenced with immunoSEQ multiplex PCR; TCRdb's copy has only in-frame clones and lacks some. This table has about 140,000 clones, around 83% appearing once. Source: CD8+ T cells sorted from blood, taken at week 4, from a patient treated with tofacitinib. The receptors were sampled from a human donor with alopecia areata.

The rearrangement links TRBV7-9 to TRBJ2-3; 8 bases map to TRBD1. Germline CDR1 and CDR2: SEHNR and FQNEAQ (reference sequence). This CDR3 has 16 amino acids. The V gene end was trimmed by 4 bases and the J gene end by 0 bases; junction bases not matched to a gene: 6. This CDR3 is CASSSTRGHSTDTQYF. For the CDR3, the DNA is TGTGCCAGCAGCTCAACCAGGGGGCATAGCACAGATACGCAGTATTTT.

The chain is built from TRBV29-1 and TRBJ2-1; D may be TRBD2 (5 bases). The V gene's germline CDR1 is SQVTM and CDR2 ANQGSEA. CDR3 length: 14 residues. V lost 3 bases and J lost 0, with 9 bases in between. CDR3 loop: CSVEAGYSYNEQFF. Written as DNA, the CDR3 is TGCAGCGTTGAGGCGGGCTACTCCTACAATGAGCAGTTCTTC.

The genes are TRBV15 and TRBJ1-1; the D is unclear. Germline V gene lookup returns CDR1 LNHNV and CDR2 YYDKDF (reference sequence). Trimming shortened V by 7 bases and J by 1 base, and 10 bases separated the two germline ends. CDR3 size: 13 residues. CDR3 DNA: TGTGCCACCACCTTCAGGAAGAACACTGAAGCTTTCTTT. Its protein is CATTFRKNTEAFF.

This chain joins TRBV29-1 and TRBJ2-7, with 10 nucleotides matching TRBD1. The length of the CDR3 is 11 residues. CDR1 and CDR2 from the germline V gene are SQVTM and ANQGSEA. J was trimmed by 6 bases and V by 6 bases; bases with no gene match: 2. DNA for the CDR3: TGCAGCGTCGGGACAGGGGCCGAGCAGTACTTC. It is translated as CSVGTGAEQYF.

The chain links TRBV7-2 to TRBJ2-7; 7 nucleotides line up with TRBD1. Germline V gives CDR1 SGHTA, CDR2 FQGNSA. The CDR3 runs to 15 residues. Trimming at V came to 4 bases and at J to 0 bases, leaving 6 bases not matched to a gene. CDR3 in amino acids: CASSWFGDSSYEQYF. The CDR3 DNA is TGTGCCAGCAGCTGGTTTGGGGACAGCTCCTACGAGCAGTACTTC.

The rearrangement links TRBV4-1 to TRBJ2-3, with D perhaps matching TRBD2 (6 bases). This CDR3 region has 15 residues. With 4 bases removed from V and 1 base from J, the gap between germline ends came to 12 bases. Germline V gives CDR1 MGHRA, CDR2 YSYEKL. The CDR3 protein is CASSLTPGGTDTQYF. Written as DNA, the CDR3 is TGCGCCAGCAGCCTCACCCCGGGGGGCACAGATACGCAGTATTTT.

This chain joins TRBV29-1 and TRBJ2-1; tentatively, D is TRBD2 (6 bases). Trimming took off 7 bases at V and 3 bases at J, with 7 bases between the two ends. The germline V gene encodes CDR1 SQVTM and CDR2 ANQGSEA. This CDR3 comprises 11 residues. The CDR3 DNA reads TGCAGCGGGCGGGACTACAATGAGCAGTTCTTC. It translates to CSGRDYNEQFF.

This chain connects TRBV9 to TRBJ2-7; D is undetermined. The germline V gene encodes CDR1 SGDLS and CDR2 YYNGEE. The CDR3 runs 13 residues. Trimming removed 0 bases at V and 4 bases at J, with 8 bases between. CDR3 sequence: CASSVEGTYEQYF. DNA of the CDR3: TGTGCCAGCAGCGTAGAAGGCACGTACGAGCAGTACTTC.

J is TRBJ1-2 and V is TRBV5-6; 8 bases line up with TRBD1. V was clipped by 4 bases and J by 2 bases; unmatched bases: 4. Per the germline V gene, CDR1 is SGHDT and CDR2 is YYEEEE. The CDR3 is 14 residues long. The CDR3 coding sequence is TGTGCCAGCAGCCCGACAGGGGCCAACTATGGCTACACCTTC. Its protein product is CASSPTGANYGYTF.

V gene TRBV29-1 combines with J gene TRBJ2-5; D unclear. This CDR3 region has 13 residues. The V and J ends lost 1 base and 5 bases respectively, with 11 bases between them. Germline CDR1 and CDR2: SQVTM and ANQGSEA. For the CDR3, the DNA is TGCAGCGTTGAAGGCCTTGCTGGGGAGACCCAGTACTTC. It specifies CSVEGLAGETQYF.

In regard to this clone: Other DNA sequences in this specimen translate into the identical CDR3. This chain joins TRBV4-1 and TRBJ2-1, with 11 bases fitting TRBD2. The CDR3 has 17 residues. V trimming: 0 bases; J trimming: 3 bases; junction bases outside the gene matches: 4. CDR1 is MGHRA, CDR2 YSYEKL, per germline. CDR3 coding DNA: TGCGCCAGCAGCCAAGACCCGGGACTAGCGGACTACAATGAGCAGTTCTTC. Its translation: CASSQDPGLADYNEQFF.

V is TRBV25-1 and J is TRBJ2-7, with no clear D. Trimming took 6 bases from V and 6 from J, leaving 12 bases between them. Germline CDR1 and CDR2: MGHDK and SYGVNS. The length of the CDR3 is 12 residues. CDR3 nucleotides: TGTGCCAGCAGGGAAATAACGGGCGAGCAGTACTTC. It specifies CASREITGEQYF.

This chain joins TRBV28 and TRBJ1-5; D is uncertain. This CDR3 is 14 amino acids long. Germline assignment: CDR1 MDHEN and CDR2 SYDVKM. Trimming shortened V by 7 bases and J by 0 bases, and 10 bases separated the two germline ends. CDR3 in DNA: TGTGCCAGCACCGAGGGTTATAGCAATCAGCCCCAGCATTTT. It encodes CASTEGYSNQPQHF. Filled out from reference TRBV28 and TRBJ1-5, the complete variable domain reads DVKVTQSSRYLVKRTGEKVFLECVQDMDHENMFWYRQDPGLGLRLIYFSYDVKMKEKGDIPEGYSVSREKKERFSLILESASTNQTSMYLCASTEGYSNQPQHFGDGTRLSIL.

The chain combines TRBV7-4 with TRBJ2-7, with 9 bases aligning to TRBD1. CDR3 length equals 15 residues. Looked up from germline, CDR1 is SGHVT and CDR2 is SQSDAQ. The ends lost 3 bases at V and 4 bases at J; junction bases unmatched: 7. The CDR3 region is CASSFSGTGQYEQYF. The CDR3 DNA sequence: TGTGCCAGCAGCTTCTCCGGGACAGGGCAGTACGAGCAGTACTTC.